This T cell receptor (beta chain) was sequenced during a study of T cell clonality in common variable immunodeficiency. This clone was observed at least ten times. The observed sequence ends 3 residues before the CDR3 terminus, with the missing tail filled in from the germline J gene. The same CDR3 can be traced to other DNA sequences in this sample. V was pared by 0 bases and J by 2 bases, with 3 bases between. The CDR3 runs to 13 residues. Germline V CDR1 and CDR2: SGHDN, FVKESK. TCRdb's table, derived via immunoSEQ multiplex PCR, lists solely in-frame clones and lacks some. The profile covers 42,000 or so clones, none occurring a single time.

The sequenced sample was peripheral blood mononuclear cells. The genes are TRBV14 and TRBJ2-3; D is unclear. This sequence was found in a person aged 18-70 years in good health. The DNA read from the CDR3 is TGTGCCAGCAGCCAAGATCTCACAGATACG. It specifies CASSQDLTDT. The whole CDR3 protein reads CASSQDLTDTQYF.